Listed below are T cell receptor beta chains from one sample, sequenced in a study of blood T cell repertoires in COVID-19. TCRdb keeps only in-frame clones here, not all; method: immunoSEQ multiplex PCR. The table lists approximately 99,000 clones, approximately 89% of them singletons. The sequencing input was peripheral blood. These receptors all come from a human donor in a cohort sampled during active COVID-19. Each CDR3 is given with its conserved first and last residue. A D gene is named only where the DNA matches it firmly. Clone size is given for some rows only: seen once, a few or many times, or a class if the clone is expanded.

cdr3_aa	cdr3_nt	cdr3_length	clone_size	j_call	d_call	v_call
CASSLTGDTGELFF	TGCGCCAGCAGCTTGACAGGGGATACCGGGGAGCTGTTTTTT	14	-	TRBJ2-2	TRBD1	TRBV5-1
CASSEAVAGRAYEQYF	TGTGCCAGCAGTGAAGCGGTCGCAGGGAGGGCCTACGAGCAGTACTTC	16	-	TRBJ2-7	TRBD2	TRBV2
CASSLQQGAQATQYF	TGTGCCAGCAGCTTACAACAGGGGGCGCAGGCAACGCAGTATTTT	15	-	TRBJ2-3	TRBD1	TRBV5-4
CASSPRTGSGQPQHF	TGTGCCAGCAGCCCGAGGACAGGGTCGGGTCAGCCCCAGCATTTT	15	-	TRBJ1-5	TRBD1	TRBV7-2
CASSPTGAVNIQYF	TGTGCCAGTAGTCCTACAGGGGCAGTAAACATTCAGTACTTC	14	-	TRBJ2-4	TRBD1	TRBV19
CASSPSSGSQPDTQYF	TGTGCCAGCTCACCATCCAGCGGGAGTCAACCAGATACGCAGTATTTT	16	-	TRBJ2-3	TRBD2	TRBV18
CASSYRGSDEQYF	TGTGCCAGCAGCTACAGGGGTAGCGACGAGCAGTACTTC	13	-	TRBJ2-7	TRBD1	TRBV7-8
CASSRGYYNEQFF	TGTGCCAGCAGCCGAGGATACTACAATGAGCAGTTCTTC	13	-	TRBJ2-1	-	TRBV7-2
CAIQSRWEQYF	TGCGCCATCCAATCGCGGTGGGAGCAGTACTTC	11	-	TRBJ2-7	-	TRBV10-1
CASSKGEETQYF	TGTGCCAGCAGTAAGGGGGAAGAGACCCAGTACTTC	12	once	TRBJ2-5	-	TRBV11-3
CASSLGQGDLPQHF	TGTGCCAGTAGCTTGGGACAGGGGGATCTGCCCCAGCATTTT	14	-	TRBJ1-5	TRBD1	TRBV19
CASSVAGGRNEQFF	TGTGCCAGCAGCGTAGCGGGAGGGCGCAATGAGCAGTTCTTC	14	once	TRBJ2-1	TRBD2	TRBV9
CAISASGSSYEQYF	TGTGCCATCTCCGCTAGCGGGAGCTCCTACGAGCAGTACTTC	14	-	TRBJ2-7	TRBD2	TRBV10-3
CASSLLGQRVGEQYF	TGTGCCAGTAGTTTGCTGGGACAGCGGGTCGGAGAGCAGTACTTC	15	-	TRBJ2-7	-	TRBV19
CAGSLAAGQYGYEQYF	TGTGCCGGCAGCCTCGCCGCGGGACAGTATGGGTACGAGCAGTACTTC	16	-	TRBJ2-7	-	TRBV2
CASSFVLAGGPGDTQYF	TGTGCCAGCAGTTTTGTACTAGCGGGAGGGCCGGGTGATACGCAGTATTTT	17	-	TRBJ2-3	TRBD2	TRBV6-2/TRBV6-3
CASSPSYGAGVNTEAFF	TGTGCCAGCAGCCCATCCTATGGGGCAGGCGTGAACACTGAAGCTTTCTTT	17	-	TRBJ1-1	-	TRBV3-1/TRBV3-2
CASSPRIYGRGSSYEQYF	TGTGCCAGCTCACCACGAATTTATGGCAGGGGAAGCTCCTACGAGCAGTACTTC	18	-	TRBJ2-7	-	TRBV18
CASSWGWGSYEQYF	TGTGCCAGCAGCTGGGGCTGGGGTTCCTACGAGCAGTACTTC	14	few	TRBJ2-7	-	TRBV7-9
CASSLGLAGGTETQYF	TGTGCCAGCAGTTTGGGACTAGCGGGAGGTACAGAGACCCAGTACTTC	16	-	TRBJ2-5	TRBD2	TRBV28
CASSLRREAKNIQYF	TGTGCCAGCAGCTTGAGGCGGGAAGCCAAAAACATTCAGTACTTC	15	-	TRBJ2-4	-	TRBV5-4
CASSLQGALYNEQFF	TGTGCCAGCAGCTTACAGGGGGCTCTTTACAATGAGCAGTTCTTC	15	-	TRBJ2-1	TRBD1	TRBV11-2
CASSLLAGELGEQYF	TGTGCCAGCAGCTTATTAGCGGGAGAATTGGGCGAGCAGTACTTC	15	few	TRBJ2-7	TRBD2	TRBV7-6
CASTTQRRNTEAFF	TGTGCCAGCACTACCCAAAGGAGGAACACTGAAGCTTTCTTT	14	few	TRBJ1-1	-	TRBV6-5
CSVREGLLTDTQYF	TGCAGCGTTCGGGAGGGGCTTCTCACAGATACGCAGTATTTT	14	once	TRBJ2-3	TRBD2	TRBV29-1
CASSFSTSGYNEQFF	TGTGCCAGCAGTTTCAGTACTAGCGGATACAATGAGCAGTTCTTC	15	-	TRBJ2-1	TRBD2	TRBV28
CASSQVYGTGDNEQFF	TGTGCCAGCAGCCAAGTTTATGGGACAGGGGACAATGAGCAGTTCTTC	16	once	TRBJ2-1	TRBD1	TRBV14
CASNPQGGPPEQFF	TGTGCCAGCAACCCACAGGGGGGCCCCCCTGAGCAGTTCTTC	14	once	TRBJ2-1	TRBD1	TRBV7-2
CASSLSEETQYF	TGTGCCAGCAGCTTATCCGAAGAGACCCAGTACTTC	12	-	TRBJ2-5	-	TRBV7-6
CASSIRRLAGGGDEQFF	TGTGCCAGTAGTATCCGTCGCCTAGCGGGAGGCGGCGATGAGCAGTTCTTC	17	-	TRBJ2-1	TRBD2	TRBV19
CASSPQGDEQFF	TGTGCCAGCTCACCACAGGGGGATGAGCAGTTCTTC	12	-	TRBJ2-1	-	TRBV18
CASSTGVSPGNTIYF	TGTGCCAGCAGCACCGGGGTCTCCCCTGGAAACACCATATATTTT	15	-	TRBJ1-3	-	TRBV9
CASSLYVGGQPNQPQHF	TGTGCCAGCAGTCTTTACGTTGGGGGACAGCCAAATCAGCCCCAGCATTTT	17	once	TRBJ1-5	TRBD1	TRBV5-6
CSASNGMSKNIQYF	TGCAGTGCTAGTAACGGGATGTCCAAAAACATTCAGTACTTC	14	-	TRBJ2-4	-	TRBV20-1
CASSQDRLDIGPYEQYF	TGCGCCAGCAGCCAAGATCGCTTGGACATCGGGCCCTACGAGCAGTACTTC	17	-	TRBJ2-7	-	TRBV4-1
CSVDKSGYEQYF	TGCAGCGTTGACAAATCCGGCTACGAGCAGTACTTC	12	-	TRBJ2-7	-	TRBV29-1
CSAWTGERSGELFF	TGCAGCGCGTGGACAGGAGAACGGTCCGGGGAGCTGTTTTTT	14	-	TRBJ2-2	TRBD1	TRBV29-1
CASSLFDRDQETQYF	TGCGCCAGCAGCTTGTTCGACAGGGACCAAGAGACCCAGTACTTC	15	-	TRBJ2-5	TRBD1	TRBV5-1
CASRPTGYTEAFF	TGTGCCAGCAGACCGACAGGGTACACTGAAGCTTTCTTT	13	-	TRBJ1-1	TRBD1	TRBV2
CASSQGSSVSSYNEQFF	TGTGCCAGCAGCCAAGGGTCTAGCGTGAGCTCCTACAATGAGCAGTTCTTC	17	-	TRBJ2-1	-	TRBV3-1/TRBV3-2
CASTMEEGEQFF	TGTGCCAGCACCATGGAGGAGGGGGAGCAGTTCTTC	12	once	TRBJ2-1	-	TRBV3-1/TRBV3-2
CASSQEWKERVIHSNQPQHF	TGTGCCAGCAGCCAAGAATGGAAGGAGAGGGTCATTCATAGCAATCAGCCCCAGCATTTT	20	-	TRBJ1-5	-	TRBV3-1/TRBV3-2
CASSATDGAEKLFF	TGTGCCAGCAGTGCGACCGATGGGGCTGAAAAACTGTTTTTT	14	-	TRBJ1-4	-	TRBV2
CASSWIAGVLNEQFF	TGTGCCAGCAGTTGGATAGCGGGAGTCTTAAATGAGCAGTTCTTC	15	-	TRBJ2-1	TRBD2	TRBV6-4